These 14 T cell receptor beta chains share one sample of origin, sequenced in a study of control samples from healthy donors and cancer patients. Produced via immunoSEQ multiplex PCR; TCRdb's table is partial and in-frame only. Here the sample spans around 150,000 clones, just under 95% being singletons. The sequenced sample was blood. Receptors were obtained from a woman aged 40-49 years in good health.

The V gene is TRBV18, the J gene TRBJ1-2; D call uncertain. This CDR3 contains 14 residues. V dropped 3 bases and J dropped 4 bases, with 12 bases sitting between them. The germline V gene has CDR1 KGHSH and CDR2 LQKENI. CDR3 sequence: CASSPSGGFYGYTF. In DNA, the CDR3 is TGTGCCAGCTCACCCTCGGGCGGATTCTATGGCTACACCTTC. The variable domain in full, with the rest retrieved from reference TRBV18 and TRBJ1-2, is NAGVMQNPRHLVRRRGQEARLRCSPMKGHSHVYWYRQLPEEGLKFMVYLQKENIIDESGMPKERFSAEFPKEGPSILRIQQVVRGDSAAYFCASSPSGGFYGYTFGSGTRLTVV.

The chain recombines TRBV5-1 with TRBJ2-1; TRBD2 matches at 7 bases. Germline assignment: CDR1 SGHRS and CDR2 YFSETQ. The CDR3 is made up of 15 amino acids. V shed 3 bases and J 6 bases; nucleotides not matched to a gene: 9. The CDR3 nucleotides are TGCGCCAGCAGCTGGGGCGGGAGACGGCTCAATGAGCAGTTCTTC. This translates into CASSWGGRRLNEQFF.

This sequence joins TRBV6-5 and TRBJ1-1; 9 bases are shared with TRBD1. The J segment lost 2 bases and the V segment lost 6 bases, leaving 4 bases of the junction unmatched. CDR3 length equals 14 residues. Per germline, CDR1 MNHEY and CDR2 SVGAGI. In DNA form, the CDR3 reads TGTGCCAGCAGGGGGACAGGGACTAACACTGAAGCTTTCTTT. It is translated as CASRGTGTNTEAFF.

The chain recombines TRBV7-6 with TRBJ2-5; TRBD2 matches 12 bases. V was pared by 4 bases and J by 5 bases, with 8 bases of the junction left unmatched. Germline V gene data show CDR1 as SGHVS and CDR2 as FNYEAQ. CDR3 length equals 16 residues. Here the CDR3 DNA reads TGTGCCAGCAGCTACCAGACTAGCGGGGGTGCGGAGACCCAGTACTTC. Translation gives CASSYQTSGGAETQYF.

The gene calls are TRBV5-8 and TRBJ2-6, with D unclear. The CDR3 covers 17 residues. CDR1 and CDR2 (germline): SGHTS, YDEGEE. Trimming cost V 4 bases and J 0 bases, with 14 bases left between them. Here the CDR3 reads CASSQVIMFSGANVLTF. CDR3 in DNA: TGTGCCAGCAGCCAGGTTATAATGTTCTCTGGGGCCAACGTCCTGACTTTC.

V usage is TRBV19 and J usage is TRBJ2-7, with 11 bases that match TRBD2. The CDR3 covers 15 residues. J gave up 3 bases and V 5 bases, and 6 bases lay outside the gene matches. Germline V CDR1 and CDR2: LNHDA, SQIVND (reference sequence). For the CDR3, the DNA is TGTGCCAGTAGTCCCCAGGGACTAGCGGTCTACGAGCAGTACTTC. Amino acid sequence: CASSPQGLAVYEQYF. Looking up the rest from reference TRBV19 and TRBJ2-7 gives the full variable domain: DGGITQSPKYLFRKEGQNVTLSCEQNLNHDAMYWYRQDPGQGLRLIYYSQIVNDFQKGDIAEGYSVSREKKESFPLTVTSAQKNPTAFYLCASSPQGLAVYEQYFGPGTRLTVT.

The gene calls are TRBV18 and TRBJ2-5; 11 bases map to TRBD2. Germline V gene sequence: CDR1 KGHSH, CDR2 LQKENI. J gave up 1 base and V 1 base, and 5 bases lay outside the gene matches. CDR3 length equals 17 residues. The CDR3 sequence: CASSPLTSGTSQETQYF. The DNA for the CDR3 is TGTGCCAGCTCACCACTGACTAGCGGGACATCCCAAGAGACCCAGTACTTC.

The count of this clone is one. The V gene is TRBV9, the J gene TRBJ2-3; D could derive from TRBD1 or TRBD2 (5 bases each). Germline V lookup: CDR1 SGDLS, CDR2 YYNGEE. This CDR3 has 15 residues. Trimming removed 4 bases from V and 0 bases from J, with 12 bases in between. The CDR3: CASSPRDQSTDTQYF. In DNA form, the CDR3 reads TGTGCCAGCAGCCCCCGGGACCAAAGCACAGATACGCAGTATTTT.

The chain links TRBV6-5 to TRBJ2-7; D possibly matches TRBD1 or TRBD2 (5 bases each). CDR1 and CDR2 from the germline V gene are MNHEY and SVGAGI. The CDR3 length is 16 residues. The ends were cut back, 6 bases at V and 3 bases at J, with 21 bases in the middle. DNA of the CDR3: TGTGCCAGCAGCTACGCGATCTGGGGGACGAGCTACGAGCAGTACTTC. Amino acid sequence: CASSYAIWGTSYEQYF.

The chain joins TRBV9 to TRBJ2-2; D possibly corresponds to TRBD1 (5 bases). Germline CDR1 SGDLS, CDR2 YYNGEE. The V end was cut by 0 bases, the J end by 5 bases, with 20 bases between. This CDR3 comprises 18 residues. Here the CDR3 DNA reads TGTGCCAGCAGCGTAGATCGGGCAGGGCTATTTCGTACCGGGGAGCTGTTTTTT. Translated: CASSVDRAGLFRTGELFF.

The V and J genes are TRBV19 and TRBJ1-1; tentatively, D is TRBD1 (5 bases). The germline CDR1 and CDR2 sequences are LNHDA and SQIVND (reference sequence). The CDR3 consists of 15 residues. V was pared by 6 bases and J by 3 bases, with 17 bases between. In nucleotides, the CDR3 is TGTGCCAGTAGGGGGGTTCGCGAGGGGCACACTGAAGCTTTCTTT. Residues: CASRGVREGHTEAFF.

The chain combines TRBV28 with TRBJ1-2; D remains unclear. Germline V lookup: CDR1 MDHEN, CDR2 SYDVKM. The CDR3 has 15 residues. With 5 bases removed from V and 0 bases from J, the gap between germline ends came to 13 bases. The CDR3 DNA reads TGTGCCAGCAGTACATCGGCGGATCCTAACTATGGCTACACCTTC. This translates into CASSTSADPNYGYTF.

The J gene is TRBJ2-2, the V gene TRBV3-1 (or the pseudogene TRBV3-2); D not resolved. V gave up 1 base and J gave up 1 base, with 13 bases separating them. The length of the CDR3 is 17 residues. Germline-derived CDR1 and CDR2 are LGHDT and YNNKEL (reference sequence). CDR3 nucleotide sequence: TGTGCCAGCAGCCAAGTAACTTCTGTTCTGAACACCGGGGAGCTGTTTTTT. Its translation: CASSQVTSVLNTGELFF.

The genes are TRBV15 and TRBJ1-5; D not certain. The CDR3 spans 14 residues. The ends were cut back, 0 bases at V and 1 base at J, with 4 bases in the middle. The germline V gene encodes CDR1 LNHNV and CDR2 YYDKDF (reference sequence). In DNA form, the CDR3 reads TGTGCCACCAGCAGAGAAGTCAGCAATCAGCCCCAGCATTTT. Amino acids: CATSREVSNQPQHF. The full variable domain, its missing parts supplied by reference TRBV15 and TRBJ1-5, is DAMVIQNPRYQVTQFGKPVTLSCSQTLNHNVMYWYQQKSSQAPKLLFHYYDKDFNNEADTPDNFQSRRPNTSFCFLDIRSPGLGDTAMYLCATSREVSNQPQHFGDGTRLSIL.